This T cell receptor (beta chain) was sequenced during a study of shared clonotypes between healthy human individuals. Study results and caveats: Having only a few donors restricted how much genetic and exposure-history diversity was captured. Researchers found naive subsets generally carried larger estimated richness than memory subsets.

V gave up 4 bases and J gave up 2 bases; unmatched junction bases: 6. The CDR3 covers 16 residues. In germline, CDR1 is SGHRS, CDR2 YFSETQ. Researchers ran the assay at a deep level. Using immunoSEQ multiplex PCR, the repertoire was profiled, and TCRdb retains in-frame clones only, with some absent. The sample carries about 2 million clones, 85% to 95% recorded once. A remark on this clone: Its target is unknown.

The study drew its donors from healthy HIV-negative adults without recent acute infections or vaccinations. This chain uses TRBV5-1 with TRBJ1-5; 10 bases are shared with TRBD1. The sample was naive CD4+ T cells sorted from blood. Subset of the sample: CD45RA+ positively selected. The TCR was taken from a man aged 18-30 years in good health. The CDR3, as DNA: TGCGCCAGCAGCCCCGGGACAGGGGAAGGCAATCAGCCCCAGCATTTT. Protein sequence: CASSPGTGEGNQPQHF. The variable domain in full, with the rest retrieved from reference TRBV5-1 and TRBJ1-5, is KAGVTQTPRYLIKTRGQQVTLSCSPISGHRSVSWYQQTPGQGLQFLFEYFSETQRNKGNFPGRFSGRQFSNSRSEMNVSTLELGDSALYLCASSPGTGEGNQPQHFGDGTRLSIL.